Here is one T cell receptor beta chain with its context. No antigen is known for it. Germline assignment: CDR1 SQVTM and CDR2 ANQGSEA. The CDR3 consists of 14 residues. After removal of 3 bases from V and 4 bases from J, the junction contained 8 bases not matched to a gene. These data originate in a study of cytomegalovirus exposure and HLA in healthy donors. Study-level findings and limits: TCR beta sequences numbering 16,951 were associated with HLA alleles at 0.05 false discovery rate in a later analysis. V- and J-gene trimming in TCR beta was tied to a missense DCLRE1C variant by an analysis performed later.

PCR involved 60 Vbeta and 13 Jbeta primers. Only in-frame clones appear in the TCRdb table, and some are missing; sequencing was by immunoSEQ multiplex PCR. The table has roughly 100,000 clones, more than 9.5% seen once. This TCR derives from a man between 35 and 55 years old in good health and CMV-seropositive. Sequenced: PBMCs. The genes are TRBV29-1 and TRBJ1-2; 7 bases line up with TRBD1. CDR3 DNA: TGCAGCGTTGATGTAACAGGGGAATCCTATGGCTACACCTTC. Its translation is CSVDVTGESYGYTF.